This T cell receptor beta chain was retrieved from a study of cytomegalovirus exposure and HLA in healthy donors. On this clone: No antigen is known for it.

Study observations and caveats: Reports indicate that TCR beta sequences accurately predicted the HLA-A and HLA-B alleles of most subjects.

It was with 60 Vbeta and 13 Jbeta primers that the PCR ran. Some clones are missing from TCRdb's copy, which holds only in-frame ones; the method was immunoSEQ multiplex PCR. The sample comprises some 170,000 clones, 75% of which are singletons, and around 3% rests with the top ten. Nominally healthy donors were sampled, though unrecorded immune exposures were likely. Germline-derived CDR1 and CDR2 are LNHDA and SQIVND (reference sequence). V shed 6 bases and J 8 bases; nucleotides not matched to a gene: 5. The CDR3 is 12 amino acids. What was sequenced was PBMCs. The sequence derives from a woman aged 50 to 65 in good health and CMV-seropositive. The chain carries TRBV19 and TRBJ1-2, with 8 nucleotides matching TRBD1. CDR3 in amino acids: CASSQGARGYTF. The CDR3, as DNA: TGTGCCAGTAGCCAGGGGGCGCGAGGCTACACCTTC.